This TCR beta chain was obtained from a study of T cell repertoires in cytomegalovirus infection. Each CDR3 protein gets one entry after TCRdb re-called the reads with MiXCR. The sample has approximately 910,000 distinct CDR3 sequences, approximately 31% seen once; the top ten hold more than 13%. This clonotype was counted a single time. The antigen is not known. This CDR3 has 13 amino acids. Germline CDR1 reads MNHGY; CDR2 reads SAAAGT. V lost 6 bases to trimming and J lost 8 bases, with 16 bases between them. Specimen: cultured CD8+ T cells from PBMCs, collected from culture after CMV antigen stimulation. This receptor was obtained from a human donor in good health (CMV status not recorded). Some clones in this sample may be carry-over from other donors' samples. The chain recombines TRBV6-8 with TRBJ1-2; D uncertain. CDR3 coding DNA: TGTGCCAGCAGGGACGGTGTGAGTGACGGCTACACCTTC. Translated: CASRDGVSDGYTF.